These T cell receptor beta chains were read from a single sample in a study of response to subunit inactivated influenza vaccine. TCRdb reanalysed the RT-PCR reads using MiXCR and keeps one entry per CDR3 protein. The sample lists around 150,000 distinct CDR3 sequences; about a tenth were seen once. This specimen consisted of non-naive T cells sorted from PBMCs, obtained about 6 weeks after vaccination. These receptors all come from a man aged 50 to 60 who received an inactivated influenza vaccine. CDR3s include the opening cysteine and the closing phenylalanine or tryptophan. A D gene is named only where the DNA matches it firmly. Not every row has a clone size; where given, it reads once, few, many or a size class.

D: TRBD2; J: TRBJ2-3; size: NA; V: TRBV27; CDR3: CASSVYSGRAFPRTDTQYF; DNA: TGTGCCAGCAGTGTCTATAGCGGGAGGGCCTTTCCCCGCACAGATACGCAGTATTTT
D: NA; J: TRBJ2-5; size: many; V: TRBV21-1; CDR3: CASSLKRLGLAAPTQYF; DNA: TGTGCCAGCAGCTTAAAGAGATTGGGACTAGCGGCTCCGACCCAGTACTTC
D: TRBD2; J: TRBJ2-1; size: NA; V: TRBV4-1; CDR3: CASSRTSGRPDNEQFF; DNA: TGCGCCAGCAGCCGGACTAGCGGGAGGCCGGACAATGAGCAGTTCTTC
D: TRBD2; J: TRBJ2-7; size: many; V: TRBV6-2/TRBV6-3; CDR3: CASSLNPLAAISYEQYF; DNA: TGTGCCAGCAGCCTTAATCCACTAGCGGCGATCTCCTACGAGCAGTACTTC
D: NA; J: TRBJ2-7; size: few; V: TRBV6-6; CDR3: CASSYPGGYEQYF; DNA: TGTGCCAGCAGTTACCCGGGTGGTTACGAGCAGTACTTC
D: TRBD1; J: TRBJ2-7; size: NA; V: TRBV7-2; CDR3: CASSRFQRGPYEQYF; DNA: TGTGCCAGCAGCCGATTTCAGAGGGGGCCCTACGAGCAGTACTTC
D: NA; J: TRBJ2-1; size: many; V: TRBV29-1; CDR3: CSVETGSSEQFF; DNA: TGCAGCGTTGAAACAGGGTCGAGTGAGCAGTTCTTC
D: TRBD1; J: TRBJ2-7; size: few; V: TRBV20-1; CDR3: CSAPIPGQTYEQYF; DNA: TGCAGTGCTCCAATACCGGGACAGACCTACGAGCAGTACTTC
D: TRBD1; J: TRBJ2-2; size: NA; V: TRBV12-3/TRBV12-4; CDR3: CASRTGQTNTGELLF; DNA: TGTGCCAGCAGAACGGGACAGACCAACACCGGGGAGCTGCTTTTT
D: NA; J: TRBJ1-2; size: NA; V: TRBV6-1; CDR3: CASSPFDRPGYTF; DNA: TGTGCCAGCAGCCCCTTCGACAGGCCTGGCTACACCTTC
D: NA; J: TRBJ1-2; size: few; V: TRBV12-3/TRBV12-4; CDR3: CATIGPGYANYGYTF; DNA: TGTGCCACCATTGGTCCTGGTTATGCTAACTATGGCTACACCTTC
D: NA; J: TRBJ1-1; size: many; V: TRBV5-1; CDR3: CASSLVRKNTEAFF; DNA: TGCGCCAGCAGCTTAGTCAGAAAGAACACTGAAGCTTTCTTT
D: NA; J: TRBJ2-4; size: medium-sized; V: TRBV2; CDR3: CASSELSETLAKNIQYF; DNA: TGTGCCAGCAGTGAATTGAGCGAAACGCTAGCCAAAAACATTCAGTACTTC